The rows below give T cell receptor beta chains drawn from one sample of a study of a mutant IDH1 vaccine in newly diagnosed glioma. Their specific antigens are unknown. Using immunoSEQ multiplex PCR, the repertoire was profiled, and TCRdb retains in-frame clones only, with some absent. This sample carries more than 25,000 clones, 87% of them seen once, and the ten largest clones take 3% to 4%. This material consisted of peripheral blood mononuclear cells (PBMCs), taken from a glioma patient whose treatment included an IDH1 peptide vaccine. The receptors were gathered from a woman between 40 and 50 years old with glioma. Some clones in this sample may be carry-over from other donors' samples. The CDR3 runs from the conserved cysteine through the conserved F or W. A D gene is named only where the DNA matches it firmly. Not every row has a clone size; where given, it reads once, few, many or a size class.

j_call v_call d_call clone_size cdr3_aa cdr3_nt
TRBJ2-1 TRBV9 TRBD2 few CASSVGVAGYNEQFF TGTGCCAGCAGCGTAGGGGTAGCGGGGTACAATGAGCAGTTCTTC
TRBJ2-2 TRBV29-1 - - CSVEGRTTGELFF TGCAGCGTTGAGGGGCGGACCACCGGGGAGCTGTTTTTT
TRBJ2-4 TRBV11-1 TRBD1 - CASSLQRGGSGQGANIQYF TGTGCCAGCAGCTTACAACGGGGCGGTTCTGGACAGGGGGCGAACATTCAGTACTTC
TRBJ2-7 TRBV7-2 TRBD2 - CASRRGGGTDEQYF TGTGCCAGCAGGCGGGGCGGGGGGACCGACGAGCAGTACTTC
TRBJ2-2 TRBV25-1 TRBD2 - CASSDLGGDGKTGELFF TGTGCCAGCAGTGACCTGGGGGGGGACGGAAAGACCGGGGAGCTGTTTTTT
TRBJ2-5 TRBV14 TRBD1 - CASSQYAGTGKETQYF TGTGCCAGCAGCCAATACGCCGGGACAGGGAAAGAGACCCAGTACTTC
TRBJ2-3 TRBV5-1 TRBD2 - CASSPGLATGTDTQYF TGCGCCAGCAGCCCGGGACTAGCTACGGGAACAGATACGCAGTATTTT
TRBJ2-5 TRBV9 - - CASSPVAGLSYQETQYF TGTGCCAGCAGCCCCGTTGCGGGGTTGTCGTACCAAGAGACCCAGTACTTC
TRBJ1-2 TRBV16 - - CASRGTEFNYGYTF TGTGCCAGCCGGGGGACGGAGTTTAACTATGGCTACACCTTC
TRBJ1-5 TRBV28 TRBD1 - CASRSSPGTGGNQPQHF TGTGCCAGCAGATCGTCCCCGGGGACAGGGGGTAATCAGCCCCAGCATTTT
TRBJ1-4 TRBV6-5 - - CASSRGGNEKLFF TGTGCCAGCAGTAGGGGAGGGAATGAAAAACTGTTTTTT
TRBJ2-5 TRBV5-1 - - CASSPDRLETQYF TGCGCCAGCAGTCCTGACAGGTTGGAGACCCAGTACTTC
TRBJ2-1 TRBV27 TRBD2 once CASSLGGGANYNEQFF TGTGCCAGCAGCCTCGGGGGAGGGGCGAACTACAATGAGCAGTTCTTC
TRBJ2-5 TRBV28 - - CASSSRLPGATETQYF TGTGCCAGCAGTTCCCGTCTTCCGGGGGCGACAGAGACCCAGTACTTC
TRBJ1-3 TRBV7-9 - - CASSLSIGRGNTIYF TGTGCCAGCAGCCTTAGTATAGGTCGTGGAAACACCATATATTTT
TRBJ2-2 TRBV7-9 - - CASSLGYTGELFF TGTGCCAGCAGCTTAGGGTACACCGGGGAGCTGTTTTTT
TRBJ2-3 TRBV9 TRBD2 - CASSVRGDLAPDTQYF TGTGCCAGCAGCGTCCGGGGGGACCTAGCTCCAGATACGCAGTATTTT
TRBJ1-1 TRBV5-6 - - CASSLVVKPEAFF TGTGCCAGCAGCTTGGTCGTAAAACCTGAAGCTTTCTTT
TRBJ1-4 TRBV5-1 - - CASSLVGQGFNEKLFF TGCGCCAGCAGCTTGGTGGGGCAGGGGTTTAATGAAAAACTGTTTTTT
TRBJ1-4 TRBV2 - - CASSEARGRGEKLFF TGTGCCAGCAGTGAAGCTCGGGGGCGCGGTGAAAAACTGTTTTTT
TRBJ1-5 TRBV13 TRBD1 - CASRDSTGGEQPQHF TGTGCCAGCAGGGATTCGACAGGGGGCGAGCAGCCCCAGCATTTT
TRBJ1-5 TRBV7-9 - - CASSLSTNQPQHF TGTGCCAGCAGCTTATCCACAAATCAGCCCCAGCATTTT
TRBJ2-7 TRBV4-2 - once CASSQDLVGRLRAYEQYF TGTGCCAGCAGCCAAGATCTGGTAGGGCGCCTTAGGGCCTACGAGCAGTACTTC
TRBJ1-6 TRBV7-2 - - CASSIRAVSGSPLHF TGTGCCAGCAGCATCAGGGCAGTAAGCGGATCACCCCTCCACTTT
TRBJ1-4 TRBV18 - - CASSPSQAGTNEKLFF TGTGCCAGCTCGCCGAGCCAGGCGGGTACTAATGAAAAACTGTTTTTT
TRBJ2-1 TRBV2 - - CASSERGRNNEQFF TGTGCCAGCAGTGAACGGGGCCGGAACAATGAGCAGTTCTTC
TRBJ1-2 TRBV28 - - CASSLLPGANYGYTF TGTGCCAGCAGTCTTCTTCCAGGCGCTAACTATGGCTACACCTTC
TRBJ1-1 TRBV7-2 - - CASSLGFRYTEAFF TGTGCCAGCAGCTTAGGATTTCGGTACACTGAAGCTTTCTTT
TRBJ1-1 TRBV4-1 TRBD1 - CASSHGQGRTNTEAFF TGCGCCAGCAGCCACGGACAGGGTCGGACGAACACTGAAGCTTTCTTT
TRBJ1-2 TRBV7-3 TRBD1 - CASSSDRVDYGYTF TGTGCCAGCAGCTCGGACAGGGTTGACTATGGCTACACCTTC
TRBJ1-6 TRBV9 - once CASSVDGQSYSPLHF TGTGCCAGCAGCGTAGATGGACAGAGTTATTCACCCCTCCACTTT
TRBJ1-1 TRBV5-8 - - CASSIYRTEAFF TGTGCCAGCAGCATCTACCGGACGGAAGCTTTCTTT
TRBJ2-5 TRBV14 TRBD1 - CASSHFGQVETQYF TGTGCCAGCAGCCACTTTGGACAGGTAGAGACCCAGTACTTC
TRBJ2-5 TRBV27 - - CASSLARGSQETQYF TGTGCCAGCAGTTTAGCCAGGGGTAGCCAAGAGACCCAGTACTTC
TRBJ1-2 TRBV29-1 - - CSGSQGIYGYTF TGCAGCGGGAGCCAGGGAATCTATGGCTACACCTTC
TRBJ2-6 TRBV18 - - CASSPTGGVGANVLTF TGTGCCAGCTCACCAACGGGCGGGGTCGGGGCCAACGTCCTGACTTTC
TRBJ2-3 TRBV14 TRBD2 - CASSQNERGNTDTQYF TGTGCCAGCAGCCAAAACGAGCGGGGAAACACAGATACGCAGTATTTT
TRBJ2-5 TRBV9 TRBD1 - CASSVSAGGRETQYF TGTGCCAGCAGCGTATCAGCAGGGGGCAGGGAGACCCAGTACTTC
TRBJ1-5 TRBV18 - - CASSPGGTNQPQHF TGTGCCAGCTCACCAGGGGGCACGAATCAGCCCCAGCATTTT
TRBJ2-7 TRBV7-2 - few CASSLRKDSSYEQYF TGTGCCAGCAGCTTAAGAAAGGACAGCTCCTACGAGCAGTACTTC